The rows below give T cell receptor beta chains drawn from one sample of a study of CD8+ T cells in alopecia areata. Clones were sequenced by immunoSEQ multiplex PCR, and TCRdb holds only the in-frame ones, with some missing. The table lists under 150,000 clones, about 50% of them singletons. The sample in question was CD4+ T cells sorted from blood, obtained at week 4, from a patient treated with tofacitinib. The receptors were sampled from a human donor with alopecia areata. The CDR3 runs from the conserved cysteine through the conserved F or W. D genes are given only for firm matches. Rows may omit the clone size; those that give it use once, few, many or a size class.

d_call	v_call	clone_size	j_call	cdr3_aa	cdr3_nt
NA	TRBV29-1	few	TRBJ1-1	CSVDRKTEAFF	TGCAGCGTTGATAGGAAAACTGAAGCTTTCTTT
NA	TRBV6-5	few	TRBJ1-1	CASSYSDSNTEAFF	TGTGCCAGCAGTTACTCCGACAGCAACACTGAAGCTTTCTTT
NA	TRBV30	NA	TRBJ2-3	CAWSEGSTDTQYF	TGTGCCTGGAGTGAGGGCAGCACAGATACGCAGTATTTT
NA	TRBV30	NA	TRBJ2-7	CAWNPAGSPYEQYF	TGTGCCTGGAACCCCGCGGGCAGCCCCTACGAGCAGTACTTC
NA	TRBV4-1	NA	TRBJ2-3	CASSQVATHTQYF	TGCGCCAGCAGCCAAGTCGCGACCCATACGCAGTATTTT
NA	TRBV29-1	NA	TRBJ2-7	CSVHKLGGTTGHGEQYF	TGCAGCGTTCACAAACTAGGGGGTACTACGGGGCACGGCGAGCAGTACTTC
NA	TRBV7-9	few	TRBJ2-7	CASSLGLDEQYF	TGTGCCAGCAGCTTAGGTTTGGACGAGCAGTACTTC
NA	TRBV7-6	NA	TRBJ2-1	CASSSGWSEPQFF	TGTGCCAGCAGCTCCGGCTGGTCAGAGCCGCAGTTCTTC
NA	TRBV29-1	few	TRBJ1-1	CSVVRNLNTEAFF	TGCAGCGTTGTGCGGAACCTGAACACTGAAGCTTTCTTT
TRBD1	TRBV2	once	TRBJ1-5	CASMASTGFRGRKQPQHF	TGTGCCAGCATGGCCTCAACGGGTTTCAGGGGGAGGAAACAGCCCCAGCATTTT
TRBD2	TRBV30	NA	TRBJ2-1	CAWSRLAGVREQFF	TGTGCCTGGAGCCGACTAGCGGGAGTACGGGAGCAGTTCTTC
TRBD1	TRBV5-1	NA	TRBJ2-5	CASSDRVEGTQYF	TGCGCCAGCAGCGACAGGGTTGAGGGGACCCAGTACTTC
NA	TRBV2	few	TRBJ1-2	CASRGDYGYTF	TGTGCCAGCAGGGGCGACTATGGCTACACCTTC
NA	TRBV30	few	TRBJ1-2	CAWSVRGSLSTF	TGTGCCTGGAGTGTCCGAGGGTCCCTTTCCACCTTC
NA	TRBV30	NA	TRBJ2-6	CAWRQTLAGSGANVLTF	TGTGCCTGGAGGCAAACACTGGCAGGCTCTGGGGCCAACGTCCTGACTTTC
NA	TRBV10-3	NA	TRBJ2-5	CATGQSNQWAQYF	TGTGCCACCGGACAGTCGAATCAGTGGGCCCAGTACTTC
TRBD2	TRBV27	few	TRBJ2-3	CASAETSADTQYF	TGTGCCAGCGCCGAGACTAGCGCGGATACGCAGTATTTT
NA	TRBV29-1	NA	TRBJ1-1	CSVEDLPGRMNTEAFF	TGCAGCGTTGAAGATCTACCCGGGCGGATGAACACTGAAGCTTTCTTT